The TCR beta chain under discussion was sequenced for a study of shared clonotypes between healthy human individuals. Study summary: Donors were two women and a few men aged 18 to 49. For every donor, three CD4 naive, three CD4 memory, two CD8 naive and one CD8 memory plates were used. Points from the study as a whole: Blood alone was sampled, and tissue repertoires likely differ. The authors expected sequencing depth to affect clonotype sharing among donors.

The junction had 7 bases not matched to a gene; V was cut back by 2 bases and J by 4 bases. This CDR3 contains 17 residues. Germline-derived CDR1 and CDR2 are SGDLS and YYNGEE. Measured with immunoSEQ multiplex PCR; TCRdb has only the in-frame clones, and not every one. The repertoire consists of approximately 1.9 million clones, with roughly 93% occurring once and the leading ten covering more than 1.5%. This clone was seen only once. The antigen is not known. Naive CD8 cells, CD45RO-negative and positively selected for CCR7, excluded terminally differentiated effector memory CD45RA+ cells. The chain couples TRBV9 to TRBJ2-1; 12 nucleotides line up with TRBD2. The TCR originated in a man aged 18 to 35 in good health. Some clones in this sample may be carry-over from other donors' samples. The sequenced material came from naive CD8+ T cells from PBMCs. In DNA form, the CDR3 reads TGTGCCAGCAGCGTTACTAGCGGGAGGACTCCTTACAATGAGCAGTTCTTC. Translation gives CASSVTSGRTPYNEQFF.